The 22 T cell receptor beta chains below all came from one sample that was sequenced in a study of T cell repertoires in cytomegalovirus infection. TCRdb recomputed calls from the reads with MiXCR, one row per CDR3 protein. The sample has approximately 500,000 distinct CDR3 sequences; about 11% are singletons. Material for sequencing was PBMCs. Source of these receptors: a human donor in good health (CMV status not recorded). Some clones in this sample may be carry-over from other donors' samples.

This clonotype was detected many times. This chain connects TRBV7-9 to TRBJ1-2; 7 bases align to TRBD1. Germline V gene lookup returns CDR1 SEHNR and CDR2 FQNEAQ (reference sequence). There are 15 residues in the CDR3. V was clipped by 6 bases and J by 0 bases; unmatched bases: 7. CDR3 sequence (DNA): TGTGCCAGCAGTTTCGGGGACAGAGCTAACTATGGCTACACCTTC. Protein sequence: CASSFGDRANYGYTF.

This clonotype was observed many times. This chain joins TRBV9 and TRBJ2-6, with D unresolved. Deletions cut 1 base from V and 2 bases from J, with 4 bases between. Germline CDR1 reads SGDLS; CDR2 reads YYNGEE. The CDR3 covers 14 residues. CDR3: CASSVRAGANVLTF. CDR3 sequence (DNA): TGTGCCAGCAGCGTACGCGCTGGGGCCAACGTCCTGACTTTC.

This clonotype was recorded many times. The genes are TRBV6-2 or TRBV6-3 and TRBJ1-2, with a possible D match to TRBD1 (5 bases). The ends were cut back, 6 bases at V and 8 bases at J, with 22 bases in the middle. The CDR3 has 15 residues. CDR1 MNHEY and CDR2 SVGEGT come from the germline V gene. CDR3 residues: CASSTTPGLKWGYTF. DNA for the CDR3: TGTGCCAGCAGCACCACCCCAGGGCTCAAGTGGGGCTACACCTTC.

The sample holds a few counts of this clonotype. The J gene is TRBJ1-1, the V gene TRBV6-5; no clear D gene. The CDR3 contains 17 residues. CDR1 and CDR2 from the germline V gene are MNHEY and SVGAGI. The V end was cut by 6 bases, the J end by 4 bases, with 24 bases between. The CDR3 here is CASRIGPSPGEGTEAFF. The CDR3, as DNA: TGTGCCAGCAGGATAGGACCGAGTCCCGGGGAAGGCACTGAAGCTTTCTTT.

This clonotype was picked up many times. The rearrangement links TRBV4-2 to TRBJ1-4; D might be TRBD1 (5 bases). The CDR3 is made up of 17 amino acids. V lost 3 bases and J 7 bases, leaving 21 bases between the germline ends. CDR1 is LGHNA and CDR2 is YNFKEQ in the germline V gene. In nucleotides, the CDR3 is TGTGCCAGCAGCCAGCTCACACTCAATAAGGGGTCTGAAAAACTGTTTTTT. Residues: CASSQLTLNKGSEKLFF.

This clonotype has a count of ten or more. This rearrangement joins TRBV28 to TRBJ2-1; D tentatively reads TRBD1 or TRBD2 (5 bases each). Per germline, CDR1 MDHEN and CDR2 SYDVKM. V dropped 4 bases and J dropped 8 bases, with 18 bases sitting between them. This CDR3 contains 15 residues. CDR3 nucleotides: TGTGCCAGCAGTTCTTTCGGGACCGCTGTGTATGAGCAGTTCTTC. Protein: CASSSFGTAVYEQFF.

There are many counts of this clonotype. The genes are TRBV7-2 and TRBJ1-1; 10 bases line up with TRBD1. The CDR3 totals 15 residues. Germline CDR1 SGHTA, CDR2 FQGNSA. Trimming removed 5 bases from V and 4 bases from J; junction bases left unmatched: 7. Here the CDR3 reads CASSLDRGLGTEAFF. For the CDR3, the DNA is TGTGCCAGCAGCCTCGACAGGGGGCTGGGCACTGAAGCTTTCTTT.

In its sample, this clonotype was seen many times. The chain uses TRBV12-5 and TRBJ2-1; no clear D. CDR3 size: 12 residues. Trimming removed 1 base from V and 6 bases from J, with 4 bases in between. Germline lookup yields CDR1 LGHNT and CDR2 FRNRAP. The DNA of the CDR3 is TGTGCTAGTGGTTTGGGAAGCAATGAGCAGTTCTTC. It yields the protein CASGLGSNEQFF.

The rearrangement links TRBV3-1 to TRBJ2-7; D is undetermined. This CDR3 comprises 15 residues. Deletions cut 1 base from V and 2 bases from J, with 12 bases between. CDR1 LGHDT and CDR2 YNNKEL come from the germline V gene (reference sequence). CDR3 bases: TGTGCCAGCAGCCAAGCTTCGGGTAGAGCCTACGAGCAGTACTTC. Translation: CASSQASGRAYEQYF.

This clonotype was seen ten or more times. The chain couples TRBV7-3 to TRBJ2-2; D is possibly TRBD1 (6 bases). V was trimmed by 5 bases and J by 0 bases, leaving 13 bases between them. Germline V gene sequence: CDR1 SGHTA, CDR2 FQGTGA. This CDR3 is 16 amino acids long. The CDR3 DNA reads TGTGCCAGCAGCCCCCTGGACAGTGCGAACACCGGGGAGCTGTTTTTT. Translated: CASSPLDSANTGELFF.

This clonotype has just a few counts. The chain couples TRBV4-2 to TRBJ2-2, with TRBD2 matching over 7 bases. The J segment lost 2 bases and the V segment lost 3 bases, leaving 3 bases of the junction unmatched. This CDR3 contains 15 residues. Germline values: CDR1 LGHNA, CDR2 YNFKEQ. The CDR3 region has the DNA TGTGCCAGCAGCCAGGGACTACCAAACACCGGGGAGCTGTTTTTT. Translated: CASSQGLPNTGELFF.

This clonotype was recorded at least ten times. The chain links TRBV20-1 to TRBJ2-5, with D perhaps assigned TRBD1 or TRBD2 (5 bases each). Trimming removed 4 bases at V and 4 bases at J, with 16 bases between. Germline CDR1 is DFQATT and CDR2 is SNEGSKA (reference sequence). The CDR3 totals 14 residues. CDR3: CSANRGPRGETQYF. For the CDR3, the DNA is TGCAGTGCTAACCGGGGCCCGAGAGGAGAGACCCAGTACTTC.

Many counts were recorded for this clonotype. The rearrangement uses TRBV7-3 and TRBJ1-4; no reliable D call. The CDR3 loop spans 16 amino acids. Per germline, CDR1 SGHTA and CDR2 FQGTGA. V dropped 8 bases and J dropped 0 bases, with 16 bases sitting between them. CDR3 sequence reads: CASFNRRLPTNEKLFF. DNA of the CDR3: TGTGCCAGCTTTAACCGGAGGTTACCAACTAATGAAAAACTGTTTTTT.

At least ten counts were recorded for this clonotype. This chain joins TRBV7-6 and TRBJ2-1; D unclear. This CDR3 spans 11 amino acids. Trimming took 2 bases from V and 10 from J, leaving 6 bases between them. CDR1 SGHVS and CDR2 FNYEAQ come from the germline V gene. CDR3 nucleotides: TGTGCCAGCAGCTTAATGGGGGAGCAGTTCTTC. It translates to CASSLMGEQFF.

This clonotype showed up just a few times. The rearrangement uses TRBV27 and TRBJ2-1; D possibly corresponds to TRBD2 (6 bases). V dropped 8 bases and J dropped 0 bases, with 11 bases sitting between them. The CDR3 is made up of 14 amino acids. Germline-derived CDR1 and CDR2 are MNHEY and SMNVEV (reference sequence). The DNA of the CDR3 is TGTGCCAGCCCCCGGGACTCCTCCTACAATGAGCAGTTCTTC. This codes for CASPRDSSYNEQFF.

This clonotype came up a few times. This rearrangement joins TRBV7-9 to TRBJ1-1; 9 bases agree with TRBD1. CDR3 size: 15 residues. In germline, CDR1 is SEHNR, CDR2 FQNEAQ (reference sequence). The ends lost 5 bases at V and 4 bases at J; junction bases unmatched: 8. CDR3: CASSRPGTGITEAFF. Written as DNA, the CDR3 is TGTGCCAGCAGCCGACCCGGGACAGGGATCACTGAAGCTTTCTTT.

This clonotype was recorded many times. J is TRBJ1-1 and V is TRBV4-1; D remains ambiguous. CDR1 and CDR2 (germline): MGHRA, YSYEKL. The CDR3 length is 15 residues. V lost 0 bases and J lost 11, with 19 bases in between. The CDR3 coding sequence is TGCGCCAGCAGCCAAGATCCTTATTTGGGGTCGGGGGCTTTCTTT. Protein product: CASSQDPYLGSGAFF.

Concerning this clonotype itself: A much larger clone is a single base away; this may be a read error. V usage is TRBV12-3 or TRBV12-4 and J usage is TRBJ1-2; no firm D call. CDR3 size: 12 residues. The CDR3 reads CTSSLSGSGYTF. DNA of the CDR3: TGTACCAGCAGTTTGTCGGGGTCTGGCTACACCTTC.

There are many counts of this clonotype. The chain recombines TRBV7-3 with TRBJ2-2; no definite D call. In germline, CDR1 is SGHTA, CDR2 FQGTGA. Between the trimmed V and J ends, which lost 5 bases and 4 bases, there was a span of 11 bases. The CDR3 has 14 amino acids. CDR3 coding DNA: TGTGCCAGCAGCCCCCGTGGTGGCACCGGGGAGCTGTTTTTT. It translates to CASSPRGGTGELFF.

This clonotype was detected a few times. The chain uses TRBV30 and TRBJ1-2; D remains unclear. The CDR3 sequence is 11 residues long. The V and J ends lost 1 base and 5 bases respectively, with 5 bases between them. Per the germline V gene, CDR1 is GTSNPN and CDR2 is SVGIG (reference sequence). Written as DNA, the CDR3 is TGTGCCTGGAGTGACGGATATGGCTACACCTTC. Encoded protein: CAWSDGYGYTF.

This clonotype was counted many times. Germline and junction disagree at one end, which may indicate a read error. This sequence joins TRBV12-3 or TRBV12-4 and TRBJ1-1; no definite D call. This CDR3 is built from 11 residues. CDR3 in amino acids: CASSLEGEAFF. The CDR3 DNA follows: TGTGCCAGCAGCTTAGAGGGAGAAGCTTTCTTT.

This clonotype was found a few times. This sequence joins TRBV12-5 and TRBJ2-7; D assignment may be TRBD1 or TRBD2 (5 bases each). This CDR3 has 16 amino acids. Trimming cost V 0 bases and J 0 bases, with 12 bases left between them. CDR1 and CDR2 from the germline V gene are LGHNT and FRNRAP. CDR3 sequence reads: CASGLVPGRSSYEQYF. CDR3 bases: TGTGCTAGTGGTTTGGTCCCGGGACGGAGCTCCTACGAGCAGTACTTC.